Each of the 4 T cell receptor beta chains below was sequenced from the same sample in a study of CD8 T cells in Susac syndrome. With random hexamers, 0.5 to 1 ug RNA was reverse transcribed. TCRdb processed the immunoSEQ multiplex PCR reads anew with MiXCR; each CDR3 protein has one entry. This table has roughly 160,000 distinct CDR3 sequences, around 94% appearing once. The sample was CD4+ T cells from PBMCs. The origin of the receptors is a human donor in good health.

Comments on this clonotype: The conserved phenylalanine or tryptophan is not found at the CDR3 terminus, so this likely reflects a read error. The chain couples TRBV10-3 to TRBJ2-3; 9 bases fit TRBD2. V gave up 3 bases and J gave up 3 bases; unmatched junction bases: 7. CDR3 length equals 16 residues. The germline V gene has CDR1 ENHRY and CDR2 SYGVKD. CDR3 in amino acids: CAISEASGGRTDTQYL. The CDR3 DNA reads as TGTGCCATCAGTGAAGCCAGCGGGGGGCGGACAGATACGCAGTATCTT.

The chain links TRBV6-1 to TRBJ2-3; 9 bases match TRBD1. Trimming cost V 5 bases and J 2 bases; bases outside gene matches: 11. There are 17 residues in the CDR3. Germline V gives CDR1 MNHNS, CDR2 SASEGT. Here the CDR3 DNA reads TGTGCCAGCAGTAGCTCCGGGGGACAGGGCTCCACAGATACGCAGTATTTT. Residues: CASSSSGGQGSTDTQYF.

The chain links TRBV23-1 to TRBJ1-4; TRBD1 is a possible D gene (5 bases). TRBV23-1 is designated an ORF whose function remains uncertain. Deletions cut 0 bases from V and 3 bases from J, with 17 bases between. The CDR3 consists of 18 residues. Here the CDR3 reads CASSQSCDSPNSNEKLFF. DNA of the CDR3: TGCGCCAGCAGTCAATCGTGCGACAGTCCCAACTCTAATGAAAAACTGTTTTTT.

J is TRBJ2-3 and V is TRBV5-4; 8 bases align to TRBD1. This CDR3 spans 16 amino acids. From germline, CDR1 is SGHNT and CDR2 YYREEE (reference sequence). After removal of 5 bases from V and 2 bases from J, the junction contained 10 bases not matched to a gene. CDR3 nucleotides: TGTGCCAGCAGGGACAGGGTTAGCGGTTACACAGATACGCAGTATTTT. Translated, it gives CASRDRVSGYTDTQYF. Drawing the rest from reference TRBV5-4 and TRBJ2-3, the complete variable domain is ETGVTQSPTHLIKTRGQQVTLRCSSQSGHNTVSWYQQALGQGPQFIFQYYREEENGRGNFPPRFSGLQFPNYSSELNVNALELDDSALYLCASRDRVSGYTDTQYFGPGTRLTVL.